This T cell receptor beta chain was sequenced for a study of T cell changes during pregnancy in multiple sclerosis. Germline CDR1 reads MNHEY; CDR2 reads SVGAGI. With V trimmed by 6 bases and J by 2 bases, 5 bases remained unmatched. The CDR3 is 15 residues long. The repertoire was sequenced with immunoSEQ multiplex PCR; TCRdb's copy has only in-frame clones and lacks some. The sample includes about 36,000 clones, 92% of them seen just once. The V call is TRBV6-5, the J call TRBJ2-7; TRBD1 matches 12 bases. The receptor was isolated from a female donor with multiple sclerosis, enrolled in a pregnancy study. Material: CD4+ T cells from peripheral blood mononuclear cells, obtained after pregnancy. The CDR3 spells CASRPGTGGPYEQYF. CDR3 nucleotides: TGTGCCAGCAGACCCGGGACAGGGGGCCCCTACGAGCAGTACTTC.